Below, 5 T cell receptor beta chains from the same sample are listed, as sequenced in a study of blood T cells in healthy people across ages. A second PCR, run for about 6 to 11 cycles, used a sample-barcoded 5' primer plus a J-beta primer mix. One entry per CDR3 protein results from TCRdb running MiXCR on the 5' RACE reads. The sample lists hundreds of thousands of distinct CDR3 sequences; approximately 29% were seen once. The sequenced sample consisted of blood. The receptors derive from a woman older than 75 in good health.

The V call is TRBV7-2, the J call TRBJ2-7, with 8 bases lining up with TRBD2. This CDR3 region has 14 residues. The J segment lost 4 bases and the V segment lost 5 bases, leaving 7 bases of the junction unmatched. From germline, CDR1 is SGHTA and CDR2 FQGNSA. CDR3 bases: TGTGCCAGCAGCGACGGGGGGGCTGTGTACGAGCAGTACTTC. Its protein product is CASSDGGAVYEQYF.

J is TRBJ2-3 and V is TRBV5-1; 7 bases match TRBD2. CDR3 length equals 16 residues. The V gene end was trimmed by 0 bases and the J gene end by 3 bases; junction bases not matched to a gene: 7. Looked up from germline, CDR1 is SGHRS and CDR2 is YFSETQ. The CDR3 DNA reads as TGCGCCAGCAGCTTGGATGGCGGGGGTCCTACAGATACGCAGTATTTT. Translated: CASSLDGGGPTDTQYF. Based on the CDR3 plus reference TRBV5-1 and TRBJ2-3, the full variable domain is KAGVTQTPRYLIKTRGQQVTLSCSPISGHRSVSWYQQTPGQGLQFLFEYFSETQRNKGNFPGRFSGRQFSNSRSEMNVSTLELGDSALYLCASSLDGGGPTDTQYFGPGTRLTVL.

V usage is TRBV4-1 and J usage is TRBJ1-1; 7 positions agree with TRBD1. J was trimmed by 0 bases and V by 0 bases; bases with no gene match: 4. The CDR3 is 16 residues long. Germline CDR1 is MGHRA and CDR2 is YSYEKL. CDR3 sequence: CASSQEMGQLNTEAFF. Here the CDR3 DNA reads TGCGCCAGCAGCCAAGAGATGGGACAGTTGAACACTGAAGCTTTCTTT.

The sample holds many counts of this clonotype. The chain combines TRBV12-3 or TRBV12-4 with TRBJ1-2; weak D call: TRBD1 (5 bases). The CDR3 has 14 amino acids. V gave up 3 bases and J gave up 4 bases, with 12 bases separating them. CDR3 DNA sequence: TGTGCCAGCAGTTTCCAGGGCGGAGGCTATGGCTACACCTTC. This encodes CASSFQGGGYGYTF.

Many counts were recorded for this clonotype. The chain has TRBV12-3 or TRBV12-4 and TRBJ2-1; tentative D call: TRBD2 (6 bases). The CDR3 length is 16 residues. The V end lost 6 bases, the J end lost 2 bases, and 17 bases lay between the germline ends. The CDR3 here is CASRIIGGNPYNEQFF. The CDR3 region has the DNA TGTGCCAGCAGAATAATAGGAGGGAACCCCTACAATGAGCAGTTCTTC.